Each of the 11 T cell receptor beta chains below was sequenced from the same sample in a study of Graves' ophthalmopathy and Graves' hyperthyroidism. Amplification of the TCR beta CDR3 regions used RNA transcripts (as template). RT-PCR with HTBI primers came first, then second-round multiplex PCR. Each CDR3 protein gets one entry after TCRdb re-called the multiplex PCR reads with MiXCR. The sample holds some 750,000 distinct CDR3 sequences, approximately 40% seen once. The specimen was peripheral blood. The receptors here all came from an adult man with Graves' ophthalmopathy.

The V and J genes are TRBV2 and TRBJ2-7; possibly TRBD1 or TRBD2 for D (5 bases each). The CDR3 has 15 amino acids. Trimming removed 5 bases at V and 0 bases at J, with 14 bases between. Germline assignment: CDR1 SNHLY and CDR2 FYNNEI. The CDR3 sequence: CASSYGTRNSYEQYF. CDR3 coding DNA: TGTGCCAGCAGTTACGGGACCCGTAACTCCTACGAGCAGTACTTC. The complete variable domain, with remaining parts taken from reference TRBV2 and TRBJ2-7, reads EPEVTQTPSHQVTQMGQEVILRCVPISNHLYFYWYRQILGQKVEFLVSFYNNEISEKSEIFDDQFSVERPDGSNFTLKIRSTKLEDSAMYFCASSYGTRNSYEQYFGPGTRLTVT.

The chain couples TRBV19 to TRBJ2-7; TRBD2 aligns across 11 bases. The V gene's germline CDR1 is LNHDA and CDR2 SQIVND (reference sequence). V trimming: 5 bases; J trimming: 3 bases; junction bases outside the gene matches: 6. The CDR3 consists of 15 residues. The CDR3 DNA is TGTGCCAGTAGTTTCTCCGGGACTAGCGGCTACGAGCAGTACTTC. This translates into CASSFSGTSGYEQYF.

This clonotype was recorded a few times. CDR3 residues: CSARGPGRNTEAFF. The CDR3 DNA sequence: TGCAGTGCTAGAGGACCTGGGCGGAACACTGAAGCTTTCTTT. The rearrangement uses TRBV20-1 and TRBJ1-1; D remains ambiguous. Trimming removed 1 base from V and 1 base from J, with 10 bases in between. The CDR3 loop spans 14 amino acids. Germline lookup yields CDR1 DFQATT and CDR2 SNEGSKA (reference sequence).

This rearrangement joins TRBV27 to TRBJ1-1; TRBD1 matches 8 bases. The V and J ends lost 5 bases and 1 base, in that order; junction bases with no gene match: 6. The CDR3 totals 15 residues. The germline CDR1 and CDR2 sequences are MNHEY and SMNVEV (reference sequence). CDR3 nucleotide sequence: TGTGCCAGCAGTCAAGCAGGGGGCGGGAACACTGAAGCTTTCTTT. It yields the protein CASSQAGGGNTEAFF.

The chain uses TRBV20-1 and TRBJ1-5, with D unresolved. Trimming took off 3 bases at V and 2 bases at J, with 8 bases between the two ends. The CDR3 is made up of 13 amino acids. Germline V lookup: CDR1 DFQATT, CDR2 SNEGSKA (reference sequence). CDR3 sequence (DNA): TGCAGTGCTAGGGGCAAGGGCAATCAGCCCCAGCATTTT. This encodes CSARGKGNQPQHF.

This clonotype appeared a few times. The junction departs from germline at one end; a sequencing error may be responsible. The chain is built from TRBV11-2 and TRBJ1-2, with D maybe TRBD1 (6 bases). Germline-derived CDR1 and CDR2 are SGHAT and FQNNGV. The CDR3 runs 14 residues. In DNA form, the CDR3 reads TGCGCCAGCAGCCACGGGACGGGGGCTAATGGCTACACCTTC. This translates into CASSHGTGANGYTF.

The chain employs TRBV7-9 and TRBJ1-2; D is perhaps TRBD1 (5 bases). The V end lost 4 bases, the J end lost 5 bases, and 29 bases lay between the germline ends. The length of the CDR3 is 19 residues. Germline CDR1 is SEHNR and CDR2 is FQNEAQ (reference sequence). CDR3 amino acids: CASSSDSRMGPNAPYGYTF. CDR3 sequence (DNA): TGTGCCAGCAGCTCTGATTCCCGTATGGGGCCTAACGCACCGTATGGCTACACCTTC. Full variable domain (missing parts from reference TRBV7-9 and TRBJ1-2): DTGVSQNPRHKITKRGQNVTFRCDPISEHNRLYWYRQTLGQGPEFLTYFQNEAQLEKSRLLSDRFSAERPKGSFSTLEIQRTEQGDSAMYLCASSSDSRMGPNAPYGYTFGSGTRLTVV.

In this sample, this clonotype turned up a few times. The chain recombines TRBV5-5 with TRBJ2-5, with 9 positions matching TRBD2. CDR3 length: 16 residues. Per germline, CDR1 SGHKS and CDR2 YYEKEE (reference sequence). Trimming took 0 bases from V and 3 from J; bases not matched to a gene: 6. DNA of the CDR3: TGTGCCAGCAGCTTGGAAGCGGGGGGCCCGAAAGAGACCCAGTACTTC. As protein: CASSLEAGGPKETQYF.

This chain links TRBV25-1 with TRBJ2-7; 7 bases map to TRBD2. Germline V gives CDR1 MGHDK, CDR2 SYGVNS. The V gene end was trimmed by 5 bases and the J gene end by 3 bases; junction bases not matched to a gene: 7. The length of the CDR3 is 14 residues. The CDR3 reads CASSFSGADYEQYF. CDR3 DNA sequence: TGTGCCAGCAGTTTCAGCGGGGCGGACTACGAGCAGTACTTC.

The chain couples TRBV12-3 or TRBV12-4 to TRBJ1-4; D is undetermined. This CDR3 is built from 17 residues. Deletions cut 3 bases from V and 1 base from J, with 15 bases between. CDR3 loop: CASSFGRLALTNEKLFF. The CDR3 DNA reads TGTGCCAGCAGTTTTGGACGCCTCGCCTTAACTAATGAAAAACTGTTTTTT.

This clonotype came up many times. Here the CDR3 DNA reads TGTGCCAGCAGCCCCAGGACACGAGTGGATGAGCAGTTCTTC. Its translation is CASSPRTRVDEQFF. This chain links TRBV9 with TRBJ2-1; D may be TRBD1 (5 bases). Germline CDR1 and CDR2: SGDLS and YYNGEE. The CDR3 is 14 amino acids. Trimming pared 4 bases from V and 8 bases from J, leaving 16 bases between.